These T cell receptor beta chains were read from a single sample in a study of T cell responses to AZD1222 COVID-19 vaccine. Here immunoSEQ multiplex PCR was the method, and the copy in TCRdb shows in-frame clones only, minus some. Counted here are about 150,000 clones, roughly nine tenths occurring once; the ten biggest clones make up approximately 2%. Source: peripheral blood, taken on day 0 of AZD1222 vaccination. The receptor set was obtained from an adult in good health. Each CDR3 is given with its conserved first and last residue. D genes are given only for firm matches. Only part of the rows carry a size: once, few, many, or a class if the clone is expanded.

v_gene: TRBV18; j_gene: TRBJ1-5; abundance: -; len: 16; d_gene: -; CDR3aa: CASSPNLSGNNQPQHF; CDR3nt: TGTGCCAGCTCACCAAACCTGTCGGGGAACAATCAGCCCCAGCATTTT
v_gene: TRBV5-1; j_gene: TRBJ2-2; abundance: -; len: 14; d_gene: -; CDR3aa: CASSLSRGAGELFF; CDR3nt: TGCGCCAGCAGCTTGTCGAGGGGCGCCGGGGAGCTGTTTTTT
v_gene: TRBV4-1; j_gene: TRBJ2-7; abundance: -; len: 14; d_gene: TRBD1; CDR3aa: CASSGTGVSYEQYF; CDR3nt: TGCGCCAGCAGTGGGACAGGGGTCTCCTACGAGCAGTACTTC
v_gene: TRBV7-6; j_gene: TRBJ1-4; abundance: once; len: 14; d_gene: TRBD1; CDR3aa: CASSLNRGSEKLFF; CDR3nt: TGTGCCAGCAGCTTAAACAGGGGCAGTGAAAAACTGTTTTTT
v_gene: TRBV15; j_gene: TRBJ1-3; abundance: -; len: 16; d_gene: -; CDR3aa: CATSRGDSRSGNTIYF; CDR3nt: TGTGCCACCAGCAGAGGTGACAGCCGCTCTGGAAACACCATATATTTT
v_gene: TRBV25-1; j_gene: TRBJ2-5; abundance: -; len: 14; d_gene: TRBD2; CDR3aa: CASSSSGGEETQYF; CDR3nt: TGTGCCAGCAGTTCTAGCGGGGGGGAAGAGACCCAGTACTTC
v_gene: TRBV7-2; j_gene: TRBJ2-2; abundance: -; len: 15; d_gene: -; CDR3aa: CASSLNWVSTGELFF; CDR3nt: TGTGCCAGCAGCTTAAACTGGGTCAGCACCGGGGAGCTGTTTTTT
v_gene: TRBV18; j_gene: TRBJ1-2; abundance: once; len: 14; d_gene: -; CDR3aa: CASSRGTETWRYTF; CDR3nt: TGTGCCAGCTCACGCGGGACCGAGACGTGGCGCTACACCTTC
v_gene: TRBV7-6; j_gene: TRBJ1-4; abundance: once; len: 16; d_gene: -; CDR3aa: CASSPHTGYGNEKLFF; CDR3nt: TGTGCCAGCAGCCCCCATACGGGCTATGGTAATGAAAAACTGTTTTTT
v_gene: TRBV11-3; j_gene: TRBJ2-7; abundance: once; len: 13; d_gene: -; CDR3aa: CASSLDGSREQYF; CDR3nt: TGTGCCAGCAGCTTAGATGGATCTAGGGAGCAGTACTTC
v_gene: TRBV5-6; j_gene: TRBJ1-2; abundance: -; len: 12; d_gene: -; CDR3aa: CASSWTQGGYTF; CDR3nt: TGTGCCAGCAGCTGGACACAGGGCGGCTACACCTTC
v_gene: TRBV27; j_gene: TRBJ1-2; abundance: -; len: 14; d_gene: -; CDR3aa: CASSLSGSFYGYTF; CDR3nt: TGTGCCAGCAGTTTATCCGGGTCTTTCTATGGCTACACCTTC
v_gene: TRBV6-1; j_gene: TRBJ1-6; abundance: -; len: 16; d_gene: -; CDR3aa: CASSEVGAGPLRPLHF; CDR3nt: TGTGCCAGCAGTGAAGTCGGAGCAGGCCCCCTAAGACCCCTCCACTTT
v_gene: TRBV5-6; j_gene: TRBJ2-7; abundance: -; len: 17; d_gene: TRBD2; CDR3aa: CASSLTSGGASAVEQYF; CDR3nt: TGTGCCAGCAGCTTGACTAGCGGGGGGGCCTCCGCAGTCGAGCAGTACTTC
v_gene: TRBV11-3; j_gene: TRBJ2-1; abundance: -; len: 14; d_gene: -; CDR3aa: CASSLDGTGSEQFF; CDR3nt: TGTGCCAGCAGCTTAGATGGTACTGGGTCAGAGCAGTTCTTC
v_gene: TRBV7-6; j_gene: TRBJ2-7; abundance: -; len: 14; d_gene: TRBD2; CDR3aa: CASSLGTSGSEQYF; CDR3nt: TGTGCCAGCAGCTTAGGAACTAGCGGAAGCGAGCAGTACTTC
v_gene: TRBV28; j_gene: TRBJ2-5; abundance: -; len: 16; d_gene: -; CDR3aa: CASSFSAWGAQETQYF; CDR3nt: TGTGCCAGCAGTTTTTCCGCCTGGGGGGCCCAAGAGACCCAGTACTTC
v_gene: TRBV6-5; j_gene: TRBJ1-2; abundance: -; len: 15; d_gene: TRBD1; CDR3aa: CASSSWTGGNYGYTF; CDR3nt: TGTGCCAGCAGTTCTTGGACAGGGGGCAACTATGGCTACACCTTC
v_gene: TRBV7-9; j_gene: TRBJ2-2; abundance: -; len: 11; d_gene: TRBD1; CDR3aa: CASSPRQGLFF; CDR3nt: TGTGCCAGCAGCCCACGACAGGGACTGTTTTTT
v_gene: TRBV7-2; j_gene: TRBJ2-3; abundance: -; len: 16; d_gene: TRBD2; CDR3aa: CASSFHSGPSTDTQYF; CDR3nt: TGTGCCAGCAGCTTTCATAGCGGGCCGAGCACAGATACGCAGTATTTT
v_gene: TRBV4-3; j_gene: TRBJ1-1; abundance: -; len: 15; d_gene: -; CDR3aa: CASSQARRHNTEAFF; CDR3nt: TGCGCCAGCAGCCAAGCTCGGAGACATAACACTGAAGCTTTCTTT
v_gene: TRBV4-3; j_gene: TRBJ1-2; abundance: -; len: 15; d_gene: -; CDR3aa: CASSQDPGVMSGYTF; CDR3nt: TGCGCCAGCAGCCAAGACCCAGGGGTGATGAGTGGCTACACCTTC
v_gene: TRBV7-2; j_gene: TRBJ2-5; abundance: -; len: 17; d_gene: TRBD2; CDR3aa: CASSLSSGGWIGETQYF; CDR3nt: TGTGCCAGCAGCTTATCTAGCGGGGGGTGGATCGGAGAGACCCAGTACTTC
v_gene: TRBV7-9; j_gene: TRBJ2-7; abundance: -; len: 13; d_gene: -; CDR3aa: CASSDYPSYEQYF; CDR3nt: TGTGCCAGCAGCGACTACCCATCCTACGAGCAGTACTTC
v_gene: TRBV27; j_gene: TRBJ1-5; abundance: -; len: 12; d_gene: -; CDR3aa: CASSGFNQPQHF; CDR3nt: TGTGCCAGCAGCGGTTTTAATCAGCCCCAGCATTTT
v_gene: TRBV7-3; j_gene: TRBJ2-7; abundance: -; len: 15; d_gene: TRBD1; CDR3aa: CASSPTGTGDYEQYF; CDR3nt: TGTGCCAGCAGCCCTACCGGGACAGGGGACTACGAGCAGTACTTC
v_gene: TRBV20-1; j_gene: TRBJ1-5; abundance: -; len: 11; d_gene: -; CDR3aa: CSARVGQPQHF; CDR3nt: TGCAGTGCTAGAGTGGGTCAGCCCCAGCATTTT
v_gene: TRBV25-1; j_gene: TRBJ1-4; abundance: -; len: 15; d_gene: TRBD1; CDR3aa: CASSRPGTGNEKLFF; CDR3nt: TGTGCCAGCAGCCGCCCGGGGACAGGGAATGAAAAACTGTTTTTT